Below, 12 T cell receptor beta chains from the same sample are listed, as sequenced in a study of control samples from healthy donors and cancer patients. This table comes from immunoSEQ multiplex PCR, and its TCRdb copy is limited to in-frame clones, with some not included. This table holds 250,000 to 300,000 clones, approximately 80% found once. Sequencing was performed on PBMCs. Source of these receptors: a woman aged 55-75 years with lung cancer.

The genes are TRBV3-1 (or the pseudogene TRBV3-2) and TRBJ1-5; D remains unclear. Trimming removed 4 bases at V and 8 bases at J, with 21 bases between. Germline V gene sequence: CDR1 LGHDT, CDR2 YNNKEL (reference sequence). CDR3 size: 16 residues. The CDR3 reads CASSLVRPPSLKPQHF. The CDR3, as DNA: TGTGCCAGCAGCCTTGTCAGACCTCCGTCCTTAAAGCCCCAGCATTTT.

This chain connects TRBV12-3 or TRBV12-4 to TRBJ1-2, with D perhaps matching TRBD1 (5 bases). The V end lost 7 bases, the J end lost 2 bases, and 8 bases lay between the germline ends. This CDR3 region has 12 residues. The CDR3, as DNA: TGTGCCAGCACAGGGCAGAACTATGGCTACACCTTC. This gives the protein CASTGQNYGYTF.

The rearrangement uses TRBV6-6 and TRBJ2-6, with D perhaps matching TRBD1 (5 bases). The CDR3 length is 15 residues. V lost 11 bases, J lost 0 bases, and 14 bases lay in between. Germline loops: CDR1 MNHNY, CDR2 SVGAGI (reference sequence). The CDR3 reads CAVDSSLSGANVLTF. The CDR3 DNA sequence: TGTGCCGTTGACAGCTCTCTCTCTGGGGCCAACGTCCTGACTTTC.

This chain connects TRBV7-9 to TRBJ1-4, with D unclear. CDR1 SEHNR and CDR2 FQNEAQ come from the germline V gene (reference sequence). This CDR3 has 16 residues. V was cut by 3 bases and J by 0 bases, with 11 bases left in between. DNA for the CDR3: TGTGCCAGCAGCTTGTCCTCGGCGGCAACTAATGAAAAACTGTTTTTT. Translation: CASSLSSAATNEKLFF.

CDR3 nucleotides: TGTGCCTGGAGAGGGGCATCAGGGAACACTGAAGCTTTCTTT. Amino acids: CAWRGASGNTEAFF. This chain connects TRBV30 to TRBJ1-1, with D possibly TRBD1 on 5 matching bases. The CDR3 spans 14 residues. V was clipped by 3 bases and J by 1 base, with 12 bases between them. Germline CDR1 and CDR2: GTSNPN and SVGIG (reference sequence).

This chain connects TRBV9 to TRBJ1-6; possible D gene TRBD1, 5 bases. The V end lost 4 bases, the J end lost 0 bases, and 14 bases lay between the germline ends. Per the germline V gene, CDR1 is SGDLS and CDR2 is YYNGEE. CDR3 length equals 17 residues. The CDR3 sequence: CASSLGVLRSYNSPLHF. DNA for the CDR3: TGTGCCAGCAGCTTAGGGGTCCTCCGCTCCTATAATTCACCCCTCCACTTT.

The chain is built from TRBV3-1 (or the pseudogene TRBV3-2) and TRBJ2-3; maybe TRBD1 (5 bases). The V end lost 0 bases, the J end lost 10 bases, and 8 bases lay between the germline ends. Germline V gene lookup returns CDR1 LGHDT and CDR2 YNNKEL (reference sequence). There are 12 residues in the CDR3. The CDR3 DNA sequence: TGTGCCAGCAGCCAAGACAGGGTCTCGCAGTATTTT. Its protein product is CASSQDRVSQYF.

This clone was seen a few times. The CDR3 coding sequence is TGTGCCAGCAGCACCGACAGGGTTCGGATGAACACTGAAGCTTTCTTT. Residues: CASSTDRVRMNTEAFF. The rearrangement joins TRBV5-5 to TRBJ1-1, with 7 bases aligning to TRBD1. J gave up 0 bases and V 4 bases, and 9 bases lay outside the gene matches. CDR3 length: 16 amino acids. The germline gives CDR1 SGHKS, CDR2 YYEKEE (reference sequence).

The rearrangement links TRBV24-1 to TRBJ2-5; 9 bases agree with TRBD1. This CDR3 is built from 15 residues. CDR1 and CDR2 (germline): KGHDR, SFDVKD. J gave up 6 bases and V 3 bases, and 7 bases lay outside the gene matches. The CDR3 DNA sequence: TGTGCCACCAGTGATCCGGGACAGGGCCACAAGACCCAGTACTTC. Translation: CATSDPGQGHKTQYF.

This chain joins TRBV10-2 and TRBJ2-1; D may be TRBD2 (5 bases). Trimming cost V 7 bases and J 10 bases, with 20 bases left between them. Germline CDR1 reads WSHSY; CDR2 reads SAAADI. CDR3 length: 14 residues. Here the CDR3 DNA reads TGCGCCAGCACCCCCCGGACTCGTTTAGGCGAGCAGTTCTTC. Residues: CASTPRTRLGEQFF.

The chain joins TRBV10-3 to TRBJ2-7, with TRBD1 identical over 7 bases. J was trimmed by 3 bases and V by 10 bases; bases with no gene match: 6. Germline V gene lookup returns CDR1 ENHRY and CDR2 SYGVKD. The length of the CDR3 is 12 residues. The CDR3 coding sequence is TGTGCCACATCGACAGGGAACTACGAGCAGTACTTC. It codes for CATSTGNYEQYF.

The chain uses TRBV7-9 and TRBJ1-3, with 7 bases matching TRBD1. CDR3 length: 15 residues. The V segment lost 5 bases and the J segment 2 bases; nucleotides outside the gene matches: 6. The germline V gene has CDR1 SEHNR and CDR2 FQNEAQ (reference sequence). The CDR3: CASSRAQGAGNTIYF. CDR3 DNA: TGTGCCAGCAGCCGCGCGCAGGGGGCTGGAAACACCATATATTTT.